Given below is one T cell receptor beta chain in context. This record comes from a study of CD8+CD57+ T cells in acquired aplastic anemia. Study context: The DNA of sorted CD4+ and CD8+ cells averaged 3.2 ug. Sequencing produced an average of approximately 10 million reads per healthy donor for CD4+ cells.

There are 13 residues in the CDR3. Trimming removed 5 bases from V and 2 bases from J, with 9 bases in between. The germline gives CDR1 SGHTA, CDR2 FQGTGA. TCR beta VDJ combinations and CDR3 sequences were profiled from genomic DNA. TCRdb itself ran the reads through MiXCR, one entry per CDR3 protein. The repertoire has around 400,000 distinct CDR3 sequences, 60% to 80% of them found once; the top ten carry 4%. The specimen was sorted CD4+, CD8+, or CD8+CD57+ T cells (not recorded which) from PBMCs. The clonotype was recovered from a human donor in good health, serving as a control. This rearrangement joins TRBV7-3 to TRBJ2-5; D gene ambiguous. The chain's CDR3 is CASSPRAQETQYF. The CDR3 nucleotides read TGTGCCAGCAGCCCACGTGCGCAAGAGACCCAGTACTTC.